These 9 T cell receptor beta chains originate from one sample sequenced in a study of blood T cell repertoires in COVID-19. The table came from immunoSEQ multiplex PCR; TCRdb's copy has only in-frame clones and leaves some out. In the table there are about 250,000 clones, approximately 80% of which are singletons. The specimen sequenced was peripheral blood. Receptors were obtained from a man aged 40-49 years with acute or convalescent COVID-19.

This clone appeared a single time. The genes are TRBV19 and TRBJ1-6, with D possibly being TRBD1 (5 bases). The germline CDR1 and CDR2 sequences are LNHDA and SQIVND (reference sequence). V lost 9 bases and J lost 7, with 10 bases in between. The CDR3 runs 12 residues. DNA for the CDR3: TGTGCCAGCACCCACAGGAATTCACCCCTCCACTTT. It codes for CASTHRNSPLHF.

The chain employs TRBV9 and TRBJ2-5, with D possibly TRBD1 on 6 matching bases. The germline CDR1 and CDR2 sequences are SGDLS and YYNGEE. V was shortened by 3 bases and J by 3 bases, with 12 bases between the two germline ends. The CDR3 length is 14 residues. CDR3 coding DNA: TGTGCCAGCAGCGATGGGGCAGGGGAAGAGACCCAGTACTTC. Amino acid sequence: CASSDGAGEETQYF.

This clone was seen a single time. This chain uses TRBV28 with TRBJ2-1, with D tentatively TRBD1 (6 bases). There are 15 residues in the CDR3. Germline V gene sequence: CDR1 MDHEN, CDR2 SYDVKM. With 5 bases removed from V and 0 bases from J, the gap between germline ends came to 11 bases. This CDR3 reads CASSDTGHSYNEQFF. Written as DNA, the CDR3 is TGTGCCAGCAGTGATACGGGACACTCCTACAATGAGCAGTTCTTC.

V is TRBV12-3 or TRBV12-4 and J is TRBJ2-7; D remains ambiguous. V gave up 5 bases and J gave up 6 bases, with 11 bases separating them. The CDR3 extends over 12 amino acids. CDR3 protein: CASSPRVSEQYF. DNA of the CDR3: TGTGCCAGCAGTCCTAGAGTCTCCGAGCAGTACTTC.

The chain joins TRBV19 to TRBJ2-7, with TRBD2 identical over 8 bases. With V trimmed by 1 base and J by 5 bases, 4 bases remained unmatched. The germline gives CDR1 LNHDA, CDR2 SQIVND (reference sequence). The CDR3 loop spans 14 amino acids. The CDR3: CASSIAGGPNEQYF. The CDR3 DNA sequence: TGTGCCAGTAGTATAGCGGGAGGGCCTAACGAGCAGTACTTC.

This chain connects TRBV4-2 to TRBJ2-1, with D maybe TRBD2 (6 bases). From germline, CDR1 is LGHNA and CDR2 YNFKEQ. The CDR3 runs to 14 residues. Between the trimmed V and J ends, which lost 3 bases and 7 bases, there was a span of 13 bases. CDR3 region: CASSHTGDGNEQFF. CDR3 nucleotides: TGTGCCAGCAGCCATACGGGGGACGGGAATGAGCAGTTCTTC.

The chain uses TRBV7-9 and TRBJ2-5; possibly TRBD1 for D (5 bases). Looked up from germline, CDR1 is SEHNR and CDR2 is FQNEAQ (reference sequence). The CDR3 runs to 14 residues. Trimming left V 4 bases short and J 4 bases short, with 13 bases between. The CDR3 coding sequence is TGTGCCAGCAGCTCCATCGGCAGGGCAGAGACCCAGTACTTC. Its translation: CASSSIGRAETQYF.

The chain carries TRBV27 and TRBJ1-2; TRBD1 aligns across 7 bases. Germline V gene sequence: CDR1 MNHEY, CDR2 SMNVEV (reference sequence). The CDR3 totals 14 residues. The junction had 9 bases not matched to a gene; V was cut back by 3 bases and J by 8 bases. CDR3 amino acids: CASSFSDRRIGYTF. The CDR3 nucleotides read TGTGCCAGCAGTTTTTCGGACAGGAGGATCGGCTACACCTTC.

This clone came up a few times. The chain recombines TRBV3-1 (or the pseudogene TRBV3-2) with TRBJ2-7; 7 nucleotides match TRBD1. J was trimmed by 4 bases and V by 4 bases; bases with no gene match: 4. This CDR3 is built from 13 residues. The germline gives CDR1 LGHDT, CDR2 YNNKEL (reference sequence). The CDR3 DNA follows: TGTGCCAGCAGCCGACAGGGTTTATACGAGCAGTACTTC. Amino acids: CASSRQGLYEQYF.